This record looks at one T cell receptor (beta chain) sequence and its context. These data belong to a study of blood T cell repertoires in COVID-19. The cohort comprised adults aged about 18 to 89 years residing in approximately 22 US areas. Between the trimmed V and J ends, which lost 3 bases and 14 bases, there was a span of 14 bases. This CDR3 has 12 residues. Only in-frame clones appear in the TCRdb table, and some are missing; sequencing was by immunoSEQ multiplex PCR. The top ten clones hold 6.6% of a sample with about 160,000 clones, around 89% of them seen once. The receptor was derived from a woman aged 45-65 years who had recovered from COVID-19. The chain recombines TRBV12-3 or TRBV12-4 with TRBJ2-1; TRBD2 might be the D (6 bases). The source material was PBMCs or T cells enriched from blood (not recorded which). Written as DNA, the CDR3 is TGTGCCAGCAGTTTCGGGAGCCGGGCGGAGTTCTTC. The encoded protein is CASSFGSRAEFF.